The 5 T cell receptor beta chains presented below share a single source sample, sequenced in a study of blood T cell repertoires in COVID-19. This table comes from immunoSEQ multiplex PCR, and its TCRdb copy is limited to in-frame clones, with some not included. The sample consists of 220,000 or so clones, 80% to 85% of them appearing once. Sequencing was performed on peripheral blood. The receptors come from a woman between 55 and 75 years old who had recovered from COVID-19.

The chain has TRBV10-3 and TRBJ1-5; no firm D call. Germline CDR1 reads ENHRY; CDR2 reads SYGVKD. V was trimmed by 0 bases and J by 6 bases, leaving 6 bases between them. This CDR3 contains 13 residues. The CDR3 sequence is CAISESRGQPQHF. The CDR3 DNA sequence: TGTGCCATCAGTGAGTCCCGGGGTCAGCCCCAGCATTTT.

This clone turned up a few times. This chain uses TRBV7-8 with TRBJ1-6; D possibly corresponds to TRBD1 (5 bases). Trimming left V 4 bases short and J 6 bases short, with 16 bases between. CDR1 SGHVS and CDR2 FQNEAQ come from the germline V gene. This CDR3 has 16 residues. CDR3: CASSWDFVSSNSPLHF. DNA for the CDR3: TGTGCCAGCAGCTGGGACTTCGTCTCGTCTAATTCACCCCTCCACTTT.

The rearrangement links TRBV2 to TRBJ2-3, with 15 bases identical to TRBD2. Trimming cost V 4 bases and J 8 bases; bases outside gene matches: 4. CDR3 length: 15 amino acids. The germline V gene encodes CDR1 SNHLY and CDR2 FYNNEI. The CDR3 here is CASSGTSGGAGTQYF. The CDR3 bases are TGTGCCAGCAGTGGGACTAGCGGGGGGGCCGGTACGCAGTATTTT.

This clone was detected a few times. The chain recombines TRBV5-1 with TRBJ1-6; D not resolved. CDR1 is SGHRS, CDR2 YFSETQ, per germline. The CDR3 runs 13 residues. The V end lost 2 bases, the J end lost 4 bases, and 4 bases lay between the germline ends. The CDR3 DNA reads TGCGCCAGCAGCTTCTCGTATAATTCACCCCTCCACTTT. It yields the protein CASSFSYNSPLHF.

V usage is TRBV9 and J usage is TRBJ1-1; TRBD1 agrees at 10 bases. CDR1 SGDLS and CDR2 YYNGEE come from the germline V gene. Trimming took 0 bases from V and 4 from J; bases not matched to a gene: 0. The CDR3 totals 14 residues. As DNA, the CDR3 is TGTGCCAGCAGCGTAGGACAGGGGGCCACTGAAGCTTTCTTT. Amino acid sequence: CASSVGQGATEAFF.